The 8 T cell receptor beta chains listed next were all sequenced from one sample in a study of STAT3 mutations in large granular lymphocyte leukemia. The study's findings and limits: Every T-cell large granular lymphocyte leukemia patient had at least one immunodominant TCR beta clonotype.

The antigens these receptors bind are not known. TCRdb keeps only in-frame clones here, not all; method: immunoSEQ multiplex PCR. In the table there are approximately 3,000 clones, around two thirds of which are singletons. The sample comprised peripheral blood mononuclear cells. The receptors originated from a woman between 35 and 50 years old with T-cell large granular lymphocyte leukemia. Some clones in this sample may be carry-over from other donors' samples.

The genes are TRBV7-9 and TRBJ1-1; a weak D match, TRBD1 (6 bases). CDR3 length: 17 amino acids. The V gene lost 5 bases and the J gene lost 4 bases, with 23 bases spanning the gap. CDR1 is SEHNR, CDR2 FQNEAQ, per germline (reference sequence). CDR3 sequence reads: CASSKYRDISLVTEAFF. The CDR3 nucleotides are TGTGCCAGCAGCAAGTATCGGGACATATCCTTAGTCACTGAAGCTTTCTTT.

This clone was recorded a few times. The J gene is TRBJ2-7, the V gene TRBV9; 8 nucleotides align to TRBD1. Germline V gives CDR1 SGDLS, CDR2 YYNGEE. Germline trimming cut 2 bases from V and 2 bases from J; bases unmatched to any gene: 3. The CDR3 spans 14 residues. CDR3 DNA sequence: TGTGCCAGCAGCGTGGCGGACAGGGCCTACGAGCAGTACTTC. It yields the protein CASSVADRAYEQYF.

This clone was picked up a small number of times. The V and J genes are TRBV7-9 and TRBJ1-2; D is undetermined. Germline assignment: CDR1 SEHNR and CDR2 FQNEAQ (reference sequence). The CDR3 is 12 amino acids. With 5 bases removed from V and 3 bases from J, the gap between germline ends came to 7 bases. The CDR3 protein is CASSREYYGYTF. In nucleotides, the CDR3 is TGTGCCAGCAGCCGAGAGTACTATGGCTACACCTTC.

The genes are TRBV5-6 and TRBJ1-2; D not resolved. V was clipped by 4 bases and J by 3 bases, with 19 bases between them. The CDR3 runs to 16 residues. CDR1 is SGHDT and CDR2 is YYEEEE in the germline V gene. The CDR3 loop reads CASSPSQRVGDYGYTF. CDR3 DNA sequence: TGTGCCAGCAGCCCCAGTCAGAGGGTTGGAGACTATGGCTACACCTTC.

J is TRBJ2-7 and V is TRBV30; possibly TRBD2 for D (7 bases). This CDR3 has 14 residues. The germline V and J ends were trimmed by 0 bases and 5 bases, with 14 bases remaining between them. Germline V CDR1 and CDR2: GTSNPN, SVGIG (reference sequence). In DNA, the CDR3 is TGTGCCTGGAGTGTACGCGGGGGCCGTGACGAGCAGTACTTC. As protein: CAWSVRGGRDEQYF.

J is TRBJ1-5 and V is TRBV7-2; D is possibly TRBD1 (5 bases). The germline CDR1 and CDR2 sequences are SGHTA and FQGNSA. The germline V and J ends were trimmed by 2 bases and 7 bases, with 12 bases remaining between them. The CDR3 covers 14 residues. As DNA, the CDR3 is TGTGCCAGCAGCTTAAGAGCAGGGCGACAGCCCCAGCATTTT. Translation gives CASSLRAGRQPQHF.

The rearrangement links TRBV5-1 to TRBJ2-1; D remains ambiguous. Trimming removed 0 bases from V and 3 bases from J, with 7 bases in between. The V gene's germline CDR1 is SGHRS and CDR2 YFSETQ. The CDR3 consists of 14 residues. The CDR3 coding sequence is TGCGCCAGCAGCTTGGGCCGGAACTACAATGAGCAGTTCTTC. As protein: CASSLGRNYNEQFF.

Regarding this clone: Germline and junction disagree at one end, which may indicate a read error. J is TRBJ2-7 and V is TRBV7-7; 8 positions match TRBD1. Germline-derived CDR1 and CDR2 are SSHAT and FNYEAQ (reference sequence). The CDR3 is made up of 13 amino acids. The CDR3 nucleotides are TGTGCTAGCAGCTTAGGACAGGGCGACGAGCAGTACTTC. Its translation is CASSLGQGDEQYF.